These 29 T cell receptor beta chains share one sample of origin, sequenced in a study of cytomegalovirus exposure and HLA in healthy donors. PCR employed 60 Vbeta and 13 Jbeta primers. TCRdb's copy holds only in-frame clones and misses some; the assay was immunoSEQ multiplex PCR. This sample has about 160,000 clones; less than 90% occur once, and the top ten carry approximately 2%. Material for sequencing was PBMCs. All receptors come from a woman aged 18-35 years in good health and CMV-seronegative.

The V call is TRBV12-5, the J call TRBJ1-2; TRBD1 aligns across 8 bases. Unmatched junction bases numbered 7, after V lost 6 bases and J lost 4 bases. The germline V gene encodes CDR1 LGHNT and CDR2 FRNRAP. The CDR3 consists of 14 residues. The CDR3 DNA reads as TGTGCTAGTGGACCAGGGGGCCCCCTCTATGGCTACACCTTC. Translation: CASGPGGPLYGYTF.

This clone was detected once. This rearrangement joins TRBV28 to TRBJ2-7; 8 nucleotides line up with TRBD2. Trimming cost V 5 bases and J 2 bases; bases outside gene matches: 5. Germline-derived CDR1 and CDR2 are MDHEN and SYDVKM. The CDR3 length is 14 residues. The CDR3 sequence: CASSGSAGAYEQYF. CDR3 bases: TGTGCCAGCAGTGGGTCAGCGGGGGCCTACGAGCAGTACTTC. The complete variable domain, with remaining parts taken from reference TRBV28 and TRBJ2-7, reads DVKVTQSSRYLVKRTGEKVFLECVQDMDHENMFWYRQDPGLGLRLIYFSYDVKMKEKGDIPEGYSVSREKKERFSLILESASTNQTSMYLCASSGSAGAYEQYFGPGTRLTVT.

This clone has a single count. The V gene is TRBV15, the J gene TRBJ1-4; no clear D gene. The V end lost 6 bases, the J end lost 8 bases, and 16 bases lay between the germline ends. Germline V lookup: CDR1 LNHNV, CDR2 YYDKDF (reference sequence). This CDR3 contains 14 residues. CDR3 protein: CATRIDLLGEKLFF. As DNA, the CDR3 is TGTGCCACCAGGATCGACCTCCTCGGGGAAAAACTGTTTTTT.

This rearrangement joins TRBV6-1 to TRBJ2-1, with TRBD2 identical over 15 bases. Germline CDR1 is MNHNS and CDR2 is SASEGT. The CDR3 loop spans 18 amino acids. V shed 4 bases, J shed 0 bases, and the junction held 4 bases outside the gene matches. The CDR3 nucleotides read TGTGCCAGCAGTGGAGGACTAGCGGGAGGGCCCTCCTACAATGAGCAGTTCTTC. This translates into CASSGGLAGGPSYNEQFF.

The chain joins TRBV28 to TRBJ1-2; the D is unclear. Germline V gene lookup returns CDR1 MDHEN and CDR2 SYDVKM. CDR3 length equals 12 residues. Trimming pared 7 bases from V and 5 bases from J, leaving 11 bases between. CDR3 sequence: CASTLRGYGYTF. In nucleotides, the CDR3 is TGTGCCAGCACCCTCAGAGGTTATGGCTACACCTTC.

The rearrangement uses TRBV28 and TRBJ2-1; D might be TRBD2 (6 bases). The germline V gene encodes CDR1 MDHEN and CDR2 SYDVKM. The CDR3 runs 18 residues. V shed 6 bases and J shed 0 bases, with 21 bases lying between them. The CDR3 DNA follows: TGTGCCAGCAGACCCTTGGGTAGCGGAGTTAGCTCCTACAATGAGCAGTTCTTC. Translating it yields CASRPLGSGVSSYNEQFF.

The chain couples TRBV21-1 to TRBJ1-6; no check of the table's D call, TRBD1, against the DNA was made. TRBV21-1 represents a pseudogene. This CDR3 comprises 17 residues. The CDR3 here is CASSKDPDSDNNSPLHF. As DNA, the CDR3 is TGTGCCAGCAGCAAAGATCCGGACAGCGACAATAATTCACCCCTCCACTTT.

The V and J genes are TRBV7-3 and TRBJ2-5, with a possible D match to TRBD2 (5 bases). Trimming took 8 bases from V and 3 from J, leaving 10 bases between them. This CDR3 contains 12 residues. The germline CDR1 and CDR2 sequences are SGHTA and FQGTGA. CDR3 coding DNA: TGTGCCAGCGGACTTACGAAAGAGACCCAGTACTTC. Amino acids: CASGLTKETQYF.

This clone appeared once. This chain connects TRBV28 to TRBJ2-6, with D perhaps TRBD1 (6 bases). CDR1 and CDR2 from the germline V gene are MDHEN and SYDVKM. Between the trimmed V and J ends, which lost 5 bases and 0 bases, there was a span of 14 bases. The CDR3 has 17 residues. The CDR3 bases are TGTGCCAGCAGTGCCGGGACACTATACTCTGGGGCCAACGTCCTGACTTTC. Its translation is CASSAGTLYSGANVLTF.

The rearrangement uses TRBV18 and TRBJ2-7; 8 bases match TRBD2. The V gene end was trimmed by 0 bases and the J gene end by 0 bases; junction bases not matched to a gene: 7. Germline assignment: CDR1 KGHSH and CDR2 LQKENI. The CDR3 loop spans 17 amino acids. The CDR3, as DNA: TGTGCCAGCTCACCACCGGTAGGCGGGGGGAGCTCCTACGAGCAGTACTTC. Its translation is CASSPPVGGGSSYEQYF.

This sequence joins TRBV4-1 and TRBJ2-3; 10 positions agree with TRBD2. V was clipped by 0 bases and J by 6 bases; unmatched bases: 3. From germline, CDR1 is MGHRA and CDR2 YSYEKL. The CDR3 sequence is 15 residues long. This chain's CDR3 is CASSQELAGRDTQYF. The CDR3 region has the DNA TGCGCCAGCAGCCAAGAACTAGCGGGGAGGGATACGCAGTATTTT.

The chain links TRBV6-1 to TRBJ2-2; D not resolved. Germline lookup yields CDR1 MNHNS and CDR2 SASEGT. The CDR3 is 13 amino acids. The V end lost 6 bases, the J end lost 1 base, and 6 bases lay between the germline ends. CDR3 nucleotides: TGTGCCAGCAGGACTGGGAACACCGGGGAGCTGTTTTTT. Encoded protein: CASRTGNTGELFF.

In DNA form, the CDR3 reads TGTGCCAGCAGTGAACTAGGACAGGGCGAGGAGACCCAGTACTTC. This codes for CASSELGQGEETQYF. V gene TRBV6-1 combines with J gene TRBJ2-5; TRBD1 matches at 8 bases. Germline-derived CDR1 and CDR2 are MNHNS and SASEGT. With V trimmed by 2 bases and J by 5 bases, 7 bases remained unmatched. The CDR3 contains 15 residues.

J is TRBJ2-1 and V is TRBV19; D is perhaps TRBD2 (6 bases). Germline V gene lookup returns CDR1 LNHDA and CDR2 SQIVND (reference sequence). CDR3 length: 14 residues. Trimming took off 6 bases at V and 10 bases at J, with 19 bases between the two ends. CDR3 residues: CASRALTGVWEQFF. CDR3 bases: TGTGCCAGTAGGGCTCTGACGGGAGTGTGGGAGCAGTTCTTC.

This clone was observed once. The CDR3 is CASSSAEHQETQYF. Here the CDR3 DNA reads TGTGCCAGCAGTTCGGCGGAGCACCAAGAGACCCAGTACTTC. The chain links TRBV28 to TRBJ2-5; D gene unclear. The CDR3 totals 14 residues. Germline V gene sequence: CDR1 MDHEN, CDR2 SYDVKM. V was shortened by 4 bases and J by 0 bases, with 9 bases between the two germline ends.

This chain joins TRBV5-1 and TRBJ2-5; 8 bases are a match to TRBD1. V was pared by 3 bases and J by 5 bases, with 9 bases of the junction left unmatched. The CDR3 runs 15 residues. Germline loops: CDR1 SGHRS, CDR2 YFSETQ. CDR3 nucleotide sequence: TGCGCCAGCAGCTGGACCCGACAGGGGCGGGAGACCCAGTACTTC. This codes for CASSWTRQGRETQYF. Looking up the rest from reference TRBV5-1 and TRBJ2-5 gives the full variable domain: KAGVTQTPRYLIKTRGQQVTLSCSPISGHRSVSWYQQTPGQGLQFLFEYFSETQRNKGNFPGRFSGRQFSNSRSEMNVSTLELGDSALYLCASSWTRQGRETQYFGPGTRLLVL.

The chain carries TRBV9 and TRBJ2-7; TRBD2 might be the D (5 bases). CDR3 length: 15 amino acids. The V end was cut by 0 bases, the J end by 2 bases, with 12 bases between. CDR1 SGDLS and CDR2 YYNGEE come from the germline V gene. CDR3 in DNA: TGTGCCAGCAGCGTAGAGCCTAGCCGAACCTACGAGCAGTACTTC. Its protein product is CASSVEPSRTYEQYF.

This chain uses TRBV29-1 with TRBJ2-2; D is perhaps TRBD2 (6 bases). There are 13 residues in the CDR3. Germline values: CDR1 SQVTM, CDR2 ANQGSEA. The V end was cut by 5 bases, the J end by 6 bases, with 13 bases between. The CDR3 DNA sequence: TGCAGCGTTTGGGCACCGGGAGCCGGGGAGCTGTTTTTT. It codes for CSVWAPGAGELFF.

V gene TRBV19 combines with J gene TRBJ1-5, with TRBD1 identical over 9 bases. Germline CDR1 and CDR2: LNHDA and SQIVND (reference sequence). J was trimmed by 7 bases and V by 9 bases; bases with no gene match: 7. The CDR3 is 13 residues long. The CDR3 region has the DNA TGTGCCAGCCACCGGGACAGGGAACAGCCCCAGCATTTT. Amino acids: CASHRDREQPQHF. Using reference TRBV19 and TRBJ1-5 for the parts outside the CDR3, the full variable domain is DGGITQSPKYLFRKEGQNVTLSCEQNLNHDAMYWYRQDPGQGLRLIYYSQIVNDFQKGDIAEGYSVSREKKESFPLTVTSAQKNPTAFYLCASHRDREQPQHFGDGTRLSIL.

This chain connects TRBV5-1 to TRBJ1-1; TRBD1 matches 11 bases. CDR1 and CDR2 (germline): SGHRS, YFSETQ. The CDR3 spans 16 residues. The J segment lost 6 bases and the V segment lost 6 bases, leaving 13 bases of the junction unmatched. CDR3 residues: CASMRTGGWRGSEAFF. CDR3 in DNA: TGCGCCAGCATGCGGACAGGGGGCTGGCGCGGCTCTGAAGCTTTCTTT.

The V call is TRBV19, the J call TRBJ1-1; 9 bases map to TRBD1. V was clipped by 8 bases and J by 8 bases; unmatched bases: 12. The CDR3 covers 14 residues. Germline-derived CDR1 and CDR2 are LNHDA and SQIVND (reference sequence). DNA for the CDR3: TGTGCCAGTTATAACCGGGACAGGGTGAGAGAAGCTTTCTTT. Translation: CASYNRDRVREAFF.

This chain joins TRBV10-3 and TRBJ2-7, with D maybe TRBD2 (5 bases). The CDR3 has 13 amino acids. Per the germline V gene, CDR1 is ENHRY and CDR2 is SYGVKD. Trimming shortened V by 2 bases and J by 3 bases, and 8 bases separated the two germline ends. CDR3 DNA sequence: TGTGCCATCAGTGAGGGGGAGAGCTACGAGCAGTACTTC. Protein product: CAISEGESYEQYF.

The V gene is TRBV29-1, the J gene TRBJ2-1; D remains ambiguous. V was clipped by 4 bases and J by 3 bases, with 16 bases between them. CDR1 and CDR2 (germline): SQVTM, ANQGSEA. The length of the CDR3 is 15 residues. CDR3 sequence reads: CSVVSASRLYNEQFF. DNA for the CDR3: TGCAGCGTTGTGAGCGCAAGCCGGCTCTACAATGAGCAGTTCTTC.

The CDR3 DNA sequence: TGTGCCAGCAGCTTGGCTAGCGGTACCCAAGAGACCCAGTACTTC. Translating gives CASSLASGTQETQYF. V and J are TRBV5-4 and TRBJ2-5, with TRBD2 matching over 7 bases. The CDR3 runs to 15 residues. J lost 1 base, V lost 0 bases, and 3 bases had no gene match. In germline, CDR1 is SGHNT, CDR2 YYREEE (reference sequence).

This sequence joins TRBV11-3 and TRBJ2-1; the D gene is possibly TRBD2 (6 bases). Trimming left V 8 bases short and J 3 bases short, with 11 bases between. The germline gives CDR1 SGHNT, CDR2 YENEEA. The CDR3 extends over 13 amino acids. CDR3 loop: CASAPGVYNEQFF. CDR3 DNA sequence: TGTGCCAGCGCTCCGGGGGTCTACAATGAGCAGTTCTTC.

The chain uses TRBV5-1 and TRBJ2-7; D is perhaps TRBD1 (5 bases). The CDR3 is 12 amino acids. Per germline, CDR1 SGHRS and CDR2 YFSETQ. Trimming removed 0 bases at V and 7 bases at J, with 8 bases between. CDR3 sequence (DNA): TGCGCCAGCAGCTTGGCTGGGGCAGAGCAGTACTTC. This encodes CASSLAGAEQYF.

This chain links TRBV29-1 with TRBJ1-6; D remains ambiguous. The CDR3 spans 13 residues. V was shortened by 0 bases and J by 10 bases, with 10 bases between the two germline ends. Per the germline V gene, CDR1 is SQVTM and CDR2 is ANQGSEA. CDR3 loop: CSVEEAVGSPLHF. Written as DNA, the CDR3 is TGCAGCGTTGAAGAGGCAGTTGGCTCACCCCTCCACTTT.

The chain is built from TRBV15 and TRBJ1-4; 7 bases are shared with TRBD1. CDR3 length: 16 amino acids. Losses at the gene ends were 0 bases for V and 8 bases for J; bases not matched to a gene: 9. Germline V gene data show CDR1 as LNHNV and CDR2 as YYDKDF (reference sequence). The CDR3 sequence: CATSRDFQGGREKLFF. CDR3 in DNA: TGTGCCACCAGCAGAGACTTTCAGGGGGGACGCGAAAAACTGTTTTTT.

The rearrangement links TRBV2 to TRBJ1-5; TRBD1 matches 7 bases. Germline CDR1 is SNHLY and CDR2 is FYNNEI. V was pared by 6 bases and J by 4 bases, with 12 bases of the junction left unmatched. The CDR3 runs 16 residues. This chain's CDR3 is CASSLLPTGNNQPQHF. CDR3 sequence (DNA): TGTGCCAGCAGCCTACTCCCGACAGGGAATAATCAGCCCCAGCATTTT. The whole variable domain, filled in from reference TRBV2 and TRBJ1-5, reads EPEVTQTPSHQVTQMGQEVILRCVPISNHLYFYWYRQILGQKVEFLVSFYNNEISEKSEIFDDQFSVERPDGSNFTLKIRSTKLEDSAMYFCASSLLPTGNNQPQHFGDGTRLSIL.